This TCR beta chain was documented in a study of T cells after yellow fever vaccination. Study observations and caveats: Weaker, the secondary response had a peak occurring faster, on day 5 versus 15.

5'RACE template switching generated TCR cDNA, adding a universal primer site and UMIs. TCRdb processed the 5' RACE reads anew with MiXCR; each CDR3 protein has one entry. The data contain tens of thousands of distinct CDR3 sequences, 6.5% to 9% of them singletons. This clonotype was seen many times. What it binds is not known. This receptor was identified in a man aged 25-45 years who received the YFV17D yellow fever vaccine. Sequences were derived from CD8+ T cells sorted from PBMCs, sampled 15 days after the yellow fever booster vaccination.

The CDR3 here is CASEGDGPYEQYF. The CDR3 bases are TGTGCATCAGAAGGGGACGGGCCCTACGAGCAGTACTTC. The genes are TRBV7-8 and TRBJ2-7; either TRBD1 or TRBD2 may fit D (5 bases each). The CDR3 sequence is 13 residues long. CDR1 and CDR2 (germline): SGHVS, FQNEAQ.